The rows below give T cell receptor beta chains drawn from one sample of a study of blood T cells in healthy people across ages. MiXCR, applied by TCRdb to the 5' RACE reads, yields one record per CDR3 protein. The table lists some 760,000 distinct CDR3 sequences, roughly 25% of them singletons. This sample also appeared in a second study, on T cells of mothers and their children.

The specimen was blood. The receptors derive from a boy between 10 and 17 years old in good health. The CDR3 runs from the conserved cysteine through the conserved F or W. A D gene is named only where the DNA matches it firmly. Expanded clones get a size class; other rows say once, few or many, or leave the size out.

j_call v_call clone_size d_call cdr3_nt cdr3_aa
TRBJ2-5 TRBV5-1 . . TGCGCCAGCACCCAACGGGGCCTCCAAGAGACCCAGTACTTC CASTQRGLQETQYF
TRBJ2-1 TRBV29-1 . . TGCAGCGTTGAAGACAGGGTTGCCTACAATGAGCAGTTCTTC CSVEDRVAYNEQFF
TRBJ1-1 TRBV6-2/TRBV6-3 . . TGTGCCAGCAGAGCTCGGCAGAACACTGAAGCTTTCTTT CASRARQNTEAFF
TRBJ2-1 TRBV10-3 . TRBD1 TGTGCCATCAGTGGGGACAGCCGCTACAATGAGCAGTTCTTC CAISGDSRYNEQFF
TRBJ2-7 TRBV29-1 once . TGCAGCGTCCTTTTGGGGCCCCTCGAGCAGTACTTC CSVLLGPLEQYF
TRBJ2-1 TRBV6-5 . . TGTGCCAGCAGTTACGTCTTGGAAAAGGACAATGAGCAGTTCTTC CASSYVLEKDNEQFF
TRBJ2-1 TRBV11-2 . TRBD2 TGTGCCAGCAGCTTTCGGGGGGGGACAAATGAAATGAATGAGCAGTTCTTC CASSFRGGTNEMNEQFF
TRBJ2-5 TRBV6-2/TRBV6-3 . . TGTGCCAGCACCCGAGGGGCTCCGGAGGCACAAGAGACCCAGTACTTC CASTRGAPEAQETQYF
TRBJ2-5 TRBV29-1 . TRBD2 TGCAGCGTTGCCCAGCGTAGCGGGATTGATCTCCCGTTCTTC CSVAQRSGIDLPFF
TRBJ2-7 TRBV29-1 . TRBD1 TGCGGCGTTGATGGGACAGGGAGGTACGAGCAGTACTTC CGVDGTGRYEQYF
TRBJ1-1 TRBV12-3/TRBV12-4 few . TGTGCCAGCAGTTTTGGACCTGAAGCTTTCTTT CASSFGPEAFF
TRBJ2-1 TRBV18 . TRBD1 TGTGCCAGCTCACCCGGACAGGGGGCTAGCGGTGAGCAGTTCTTC CASSPGQGASGEQFF
TRBJ1-5 TRBV6-2/TRBV6-3 . . TGTGCCAGCAGTTACCGGTTCCGGCAGCCCCAGCATTTT CASSYRFRQPQHF
TRBJ2-3 TRBV7-6 few TRBD2 TGTGCCAGCAGCTCTAGCCCCATGCTAGCGGGAGGCACAGATACGCAGTATTTT CASSSSPMLAGGTDTQYF
TRBJ2-2 TRBV7-3 few . TGTGCCAGCAGCTTAGGGCAGCCGACCGGGGAGCTGTTTTTT CASSLGQPTGELFF
TRBJ2-7 TRBV11-2 . TRBD2 TGTGCCAGCAGCTTATTCGAGGGAGGGCCTTTATACGAGCAGTACTTC CASSLFEGGPLYEQYF
TRBJ2-5 TRBV5-1 . . TGCGCCAGCAAGTGGGAAGGGCAAGAGACCCAGTACTTC CASKWEGQETQYF
TRBJ1-1 TRBV5-1 . . TGCGCCAGCAGCTTGGATGGCGGGGTGCCTGAAGCTTTCTTT CASSLDGGVPEAFF
TRBJ1-2 TRBV12-3/TRBV12-4 . TRBD1 TGTGCCAGCAGCGGACAGGGGTTTTTCTATGGCTACACCTTC CASSGQGFFYGYTF
TRBJ2-5 TRBV4-2 few . TGTGCCAGCAGCCAACTTGGAGGGGGAAAAGAGACCCAGTACTTC CASSQLGGGKETQYF
TRBJ2-7 TRBV5-1 . TRBD2 TGCGCCAGCAGCGCAATGACTAGCGGGCCCTACGAGCAGTACTTC CASSAMTSGPYEQYF
TRBJ2-1 TRBV7-9 . . TGTGCCAGCAGAAAAGACAATGAGCAGTTCTTC CASRKDNEQFF
TRBJ1-2 TRBV7-2 . TRBD1 TGTGCCAGCAGCGGGCAGGGGGGGATTGATGGCTACACCTTC CASSGQGGIDGYTF
TRBJ2-1 TRBV2 once TRBD2 TGTGCCAGCAGCAATATAGCGGGATTCTACAATGAGCAGTTCTTC CASSNIAGFYNEQFF
TRBJ2-7 TRBV27 . . TGTGCCAGCAGTTTAAGTACTGCCTCCGACGAGCAGTACTTC CASSLSTASDEQYF
TRBJ2-1 TRBV5-6 few TRBD2 TGTGCCAGCAGCACCGGACTAGTAGGGCACAATGAGCAGTTCTTC CASSTGLVGHNEQFF
TRBJ1-5 TRBV24-1 . . TGTGCCACCTCGGAGGGAGAATGGGGCAATCAGCCCCAGCATTTT CATSEGEWGNQPQHF
TRBJ2-3 TRBV2 few TRBD1 TGTGCCAGCAGTCTCGGACAGGCCGCAAGTGGCACAGATACGCAGTATTTT CASSLGQAASGTDTQYF
TRBJ2-1 TRBV6-2/TRBV6-3 . TRBD2 TGTGCCAGCCGGGTAGCGGGGGGCGGGAATGAGCAGTTCTTC CASRVAGGGNEQFF
TRBJ2-3 TRBV28 . TRBD2 TGTGCCAGCAGGGCTAGCGGGAGTCCAGATACGCAGTATTTT CASRASGSPDTQYF
TRBJ2-1 TRBV14 few TRBD1 TGTGCCAGCAGCCAGTTAACAGGGGTTTACAATGAGCAGTTCTTC CASSQLTGVYNEQFF
TRBJ1-2 TRBV5-4 . . TGTGCCAGCAGCATGGACAAAAACTATGGCTACACCTTC CASSMDKNYGYTF
TRBJ2-5 TRBV12-3/TRBV12-4 . TRBD2 TGTGCCAGCAGCCAAGGGACTAGCGGGACCCAAGAGACCCAGTACTTC CASSQGTSGTQETQYF
TRBJ2-5 TRBV6-1 few TRBD1 TGTGCCAGCAACGTGGACAGGCAAGAGACCCAGTACTTC CASNVDRQETQYF
TRBJ2-2 TRBV7-3 . TRBD2 TGTGCCAGCAGCTTAACGGCTAGCGGGAAGAACACCGGGGAGCTGTTTTTT CASSLTASGKNTGELFF
TRBJ2-5 TRBV10-2 . . TGCGCCAGCAGTGAACGGGGACTGTACCAAGAGACCCAGTACTTC CASSERGLYQETQYF
TRBJ1-1 TRBV6-1 . TRBD1 TGTGCCAGCGAGACAGGGGACAACACTGAAGCTTTCTTT CASETGDNTEAFF